The sequence of this TCR beta chain was determined in a study of naive and memory T cell subsets. Broader study findings: Over 85% of naive TCR sequences appeared only once, unlike memory subsets.

The ends lost 4 bases at V and 2 bases at J; junction bases unmatched: 2. The CDR3 is made up of 14 amino acids. CDR1 is MDHEN and CDR2 is SYDVKM in the germline V gene. As for this clonotype: The antigen is unknown.

The beta constant-region primer was an equimolar mix of two oligonucleotides covering TRBC1 and TRBC2. The cDNA 3' end received a ligated single-stranded oligonucleotide carrying the SP2 primer and a 12-nucleotide UMI. TCRdb reprocessed the UMI-ligation and nested PCR reads with MiXCR, giving one entry per CDR3 protein. The sample has about 85,000 distinct CDR3 sequences, about an eighth seen once; the top ten hold roughly 0.84%. Cells stained for CD3, CD4, CD8, CD45RA and CD27 were sorted into four subsets. The receptor's source is a human donor in good health. The rearrangement links TRBV28 to TRBJ2-5; 9 bases match TRBD2. The sequenced material came from central memory CD4+ T cells from blood. CDR3 nucleotides: TGTGCCAGCAGTTCCCTAGCGGGACAAGAGACCCAGTACTTC. This sequence encodes CASSSLAGQETQYF.